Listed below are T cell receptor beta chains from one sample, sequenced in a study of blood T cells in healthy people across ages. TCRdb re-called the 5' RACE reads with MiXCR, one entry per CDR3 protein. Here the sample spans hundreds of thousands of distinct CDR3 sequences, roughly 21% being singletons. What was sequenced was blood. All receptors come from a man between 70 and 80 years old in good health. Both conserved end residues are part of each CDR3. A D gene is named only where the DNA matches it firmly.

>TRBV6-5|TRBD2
CASSYLTSGALEQYF
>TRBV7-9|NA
CAMPQGRRTQYF
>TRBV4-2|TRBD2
CASSQESTSAKEQYF
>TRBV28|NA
CASSSASRNEQFF
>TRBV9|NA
CASSVGGGMGYGYTF
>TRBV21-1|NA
CASSKWGQRTGELFF
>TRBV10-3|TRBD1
CATDPGQSTDTQYF
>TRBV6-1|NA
CASSARQNEQFF
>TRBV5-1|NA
CASSLEAQGAYEQYF
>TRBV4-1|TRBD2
CASSLKTSDIQYF
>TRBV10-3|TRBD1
CAIGDRGPSYEQYF
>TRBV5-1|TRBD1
CASISGQAVGDTQYF
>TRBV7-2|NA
CASSTGQSDSPLHF
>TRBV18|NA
CASSPARVNEKLFF
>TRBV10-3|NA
CAISESRSYAVEAFF
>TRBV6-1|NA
CASSASTEQYF
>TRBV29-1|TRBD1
CSVGRVQGASNEKLFF
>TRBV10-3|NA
CAISQPGANVLTF
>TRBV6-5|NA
CASSSYYGDMSNEQFF
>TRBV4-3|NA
CASSQDRLAAGELFF
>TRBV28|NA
CASSFYKQETQYF
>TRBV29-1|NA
CSGGVPMDTQYF
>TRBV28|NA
CASSPQPGEQYF
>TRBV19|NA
CASSIQTSSYEQYF
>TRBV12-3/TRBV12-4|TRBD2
CASSLGLAGGPRSEQYF
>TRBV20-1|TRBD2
CSARSGTSVKDTQYF
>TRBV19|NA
CASSSPWTGGGQPQHF
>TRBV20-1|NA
CSANSGETQYF
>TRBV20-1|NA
CSARAGTTYEQYF
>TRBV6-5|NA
CASSYSGVGDYGYTF
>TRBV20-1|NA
CSARVGLDTDTQYF
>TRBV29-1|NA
CSVEKSQDTQYF
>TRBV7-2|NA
CASSLVREDEQFF
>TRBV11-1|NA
CASSLTFDNEQFF
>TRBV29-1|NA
CSVLTGSNQPQHF
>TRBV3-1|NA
CASSLEGGLFF
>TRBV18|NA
CASSPLSGAAKNIQYF
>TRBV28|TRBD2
CASSSSGLEQFF
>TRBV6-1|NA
CASSDQGHYGYTF
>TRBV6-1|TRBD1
CASSDGGGQDYEQYF
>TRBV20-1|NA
CSAPGTSYNEQFF
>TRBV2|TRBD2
CASRLAGGTSTDTQYF
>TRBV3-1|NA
CASSQDPGNEKLFF
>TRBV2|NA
CASSDDTGGGEKLFF
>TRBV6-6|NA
CASSYETGGTQYF
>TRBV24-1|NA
CATSESGPKNIQYF
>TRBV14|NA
CASSQFRAPYEQYF
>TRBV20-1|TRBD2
CSPVGGSPETQYF
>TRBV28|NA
CASSVTPGASGDTQYF
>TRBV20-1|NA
CSPKGGMSYNEQFF
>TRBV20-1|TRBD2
CSARAWDETSGRNEQFF
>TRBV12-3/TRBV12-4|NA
CASSPGPPNTGELFF